In this sample, the clone carrying this TCR beta chain turned up a few times. Antigen: not known. The record originates from a study of T-cell memory formation after mild COVID-19. General observations from the study: Nothing showed for sure that second-wave clones peaking on day 37 were SARS-CoV-2 specific. For contracting clones, CD4+ ones sat mainly in CM and EM, CD8+ in EMRA. Balance between CD4 and CD8 was seen in clones contracting day 15 to 85, and a CD4+ lean was seen in later expanders. Within pre-infection memory, some responding clones were found, suggesting cross-reactive memory joined.

TCRdb re-analysed the 5' RACE reads in MiXCR, keeping a single row per CDR3 protein. Found here are 470,000 or so distinct CDR3 sequences, 15% to 20% of them singletons; the top ten hold 12%. Unmatched junction bases numbered 9, after V lost 4 bases and J lost 3 bases. CDR1 and CDR2 (germline): SGHTA, FQGNSA. The CDR3 loop spans 15 amino acids. Sequencing was performed on PBMCs or a T cell subset sorted from them (not recorded which). The gene calls are TRBV7-2 and TRBJ2-7; 7 positions match TRBD1. This clonotype was obtained from an adult woman who had mild COVID-19 (a few samples of this study predate the infection). Cell type and time point are not known. CDR3 amino acids: CASSSMTGIIYEQYF. The CDR3 nucleotides are TGTGCCAGCAGCTCTATGACAGGGATTATCTACGAGCAGTACTTC.